This paragraph reports one TCR beta chain. Its specificity is unknown. The sample belongs to a study of blood T cells in healthy people across ages. The second PCR ran about 6 to 11 cycles with a sample-barcoded 5' primer and J-beta primers. Through a template-switch adaptor with 12 random nucleotides, each cDNA molecule received a tag. Using its own MiXCR run on the 5' RACE reads, TCRdb lists one record per CDR3 protein. The sample has 1,100,000 or so distinct CDR3 sequences, more than 35% seen once; the top ten hold approximately 20%. Whole-study findings and limits: A strong correlation was found between TCR beta diversity and the percentage of naive T cells.

CDR1 is SGHDT and CDR2 is YYEEEE in the germline V gene. V shed 2 bases and J shed 0 bases, with 12 bases lying between them. This CDR3 has 15 residues. The rearrangement links TRBV5-6 to TRBJ2-7; D is unresolved. This clonotype was sampled from a woman aged 55-70 years in good health. The specimen was blood. DNA for the CDR3: TGTGCCAGCAGCTTTTTCGGAATTAGCTCCTACGAGCAGTACTTC. Translation: CASSFFGISSYEQYF.